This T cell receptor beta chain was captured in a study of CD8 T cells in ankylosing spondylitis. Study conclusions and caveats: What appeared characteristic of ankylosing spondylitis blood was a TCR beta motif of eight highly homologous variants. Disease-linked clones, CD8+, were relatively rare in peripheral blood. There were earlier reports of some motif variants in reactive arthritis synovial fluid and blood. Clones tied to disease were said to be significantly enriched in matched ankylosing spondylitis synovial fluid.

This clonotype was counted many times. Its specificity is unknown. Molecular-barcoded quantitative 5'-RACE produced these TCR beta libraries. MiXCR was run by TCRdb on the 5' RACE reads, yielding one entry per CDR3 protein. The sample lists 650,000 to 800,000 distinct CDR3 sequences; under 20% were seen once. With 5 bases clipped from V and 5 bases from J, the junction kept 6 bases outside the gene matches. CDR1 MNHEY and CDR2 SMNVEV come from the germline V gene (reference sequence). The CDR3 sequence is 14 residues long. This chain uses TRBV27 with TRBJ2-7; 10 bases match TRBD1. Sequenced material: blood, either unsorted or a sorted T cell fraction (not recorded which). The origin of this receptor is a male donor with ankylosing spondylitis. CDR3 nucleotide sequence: TGTGCCAGCAGTATGGACAGGGGGGGTGACGAGCAGTACTTC. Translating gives CASSMDRGGDEQYF.